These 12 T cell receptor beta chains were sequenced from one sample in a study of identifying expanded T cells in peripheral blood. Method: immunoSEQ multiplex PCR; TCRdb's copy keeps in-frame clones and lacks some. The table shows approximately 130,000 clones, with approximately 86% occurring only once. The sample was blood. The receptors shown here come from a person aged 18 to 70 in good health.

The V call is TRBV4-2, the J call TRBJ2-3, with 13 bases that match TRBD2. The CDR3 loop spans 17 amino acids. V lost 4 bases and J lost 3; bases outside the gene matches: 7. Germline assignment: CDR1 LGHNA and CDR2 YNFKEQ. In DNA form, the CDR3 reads TGTGCCAGCAGCCTCGCCACTAGCGGGGGGGCAACAGATACGCAGTATTTT. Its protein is CASSLATSGGATDTQYF.

This CDR3 reads CASSQGSAEGEQYF. The DNA for the CDR3 is TGTGCCAGCAGTCAGGGGTCGGCGGAGGGCGAGCAGTACTTC. The chain has TRBV2 and TRBJ2-7; D tentatively reads TRBD1 or TRBD2 (6 bases each). The V end was cut by 5 bases, the J end by 6 bases, with 17 bases between. There are 14 residues in the CDR3. Germline CDR1 is SNHLY and CDR2 is FYNNEI.

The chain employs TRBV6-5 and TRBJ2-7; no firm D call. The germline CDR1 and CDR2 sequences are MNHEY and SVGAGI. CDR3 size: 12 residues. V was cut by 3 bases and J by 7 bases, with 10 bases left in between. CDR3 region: CASSYGEWEQYF. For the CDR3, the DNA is TGTGCCAGCAGTTATGGGGAATGGGAGCAGTACTTC.

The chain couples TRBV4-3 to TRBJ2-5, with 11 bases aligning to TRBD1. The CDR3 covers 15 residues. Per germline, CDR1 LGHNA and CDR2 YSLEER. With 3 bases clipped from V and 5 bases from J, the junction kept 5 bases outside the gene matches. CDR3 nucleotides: TGCGCCAGCAGCCAGGACAGGGGGCGGTCGGAGACCCAGTACTTC. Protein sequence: CASSQDRGRSETQYF.

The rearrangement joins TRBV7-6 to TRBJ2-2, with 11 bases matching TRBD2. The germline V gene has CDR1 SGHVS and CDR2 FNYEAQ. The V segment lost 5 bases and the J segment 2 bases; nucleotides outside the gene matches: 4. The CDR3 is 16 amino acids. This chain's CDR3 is CASSPSGRTNTGELFF. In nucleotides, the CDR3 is TGTGCCAGCAGCCCTAGCGGGAGGACCAACACCGGGGAGCTGTTTTTT.

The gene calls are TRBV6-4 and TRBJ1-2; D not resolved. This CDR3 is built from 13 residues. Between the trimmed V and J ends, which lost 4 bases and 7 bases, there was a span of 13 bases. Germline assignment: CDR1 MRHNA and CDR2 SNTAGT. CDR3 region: CASSAASGRGYTF. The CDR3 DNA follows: TGTGCCAGCAGTGCGGCATCGGGTCGTGGCTACACCTTC.

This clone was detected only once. The CDR3 sequence is CASTLRQGAYEQYF. In DNA form, the CDR3 reads TGTGCCAGTACCCTCCGGCAGGGAGCCTACGAGCAGTACTTC. This chain connects TRBV19 to TRBJ2-7, with D perhaps given as TRBD1 or TRBD2 (5 bases each). The CDR3 is made up of 14 amino acids. Germline V gives CDR1 LNHDA, CDR2 SQIVND (reference sequence). V was cut by 7 bases and J by 2 bases, with 15 bases left in between. Using reference TRBV19 and TRBJ2-7 for the parts outside the CDR3, the full variable domain is DGGITQSPKYLFRKEGQNVTLSCEQNLNHDAMYWYRQDPGQGLRLIYYSQIVNDFQKGDIAEGYSVSREKKESFPLTVTSAQKNPTAFYLCASTLRQGAYEQYFGPGTRLTVT.

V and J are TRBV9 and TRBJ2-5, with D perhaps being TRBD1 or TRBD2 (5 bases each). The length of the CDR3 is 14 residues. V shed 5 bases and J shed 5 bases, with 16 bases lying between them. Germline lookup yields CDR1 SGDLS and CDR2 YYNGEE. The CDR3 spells CASSDRGIGETQYF. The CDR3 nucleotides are TGTGCCAGCAGTGATCGGGGCATAGGGGAGACCCAGTACTTC.

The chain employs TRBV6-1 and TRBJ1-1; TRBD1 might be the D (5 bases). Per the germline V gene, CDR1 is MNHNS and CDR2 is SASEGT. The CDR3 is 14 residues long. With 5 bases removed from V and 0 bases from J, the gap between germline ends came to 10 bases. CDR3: CASSRDGMNTEAFF. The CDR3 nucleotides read TGTGCCAGCAGTAGGGACGGAATGAACACTGAAGCTTTCTTT.

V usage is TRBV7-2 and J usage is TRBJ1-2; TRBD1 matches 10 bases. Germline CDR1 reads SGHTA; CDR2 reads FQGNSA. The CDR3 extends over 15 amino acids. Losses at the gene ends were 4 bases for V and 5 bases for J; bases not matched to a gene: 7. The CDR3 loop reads CASSSTLGQGYGYTF. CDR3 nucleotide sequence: TGTGCCAGCAGCTCGACACTGGGACAGGGGTATGGCTACACCTTC. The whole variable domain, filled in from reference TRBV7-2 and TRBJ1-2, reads GAGVSQSPSNKVTEKGKDVELRCDPISGHTALYWYRQSLGQGLEFLIYFQGNSAPDKSGLPSDRFSAERTGGSVSTLTIQRTQQEDSAVYLCASSSTLGQGYGYTFGSGTRLTVV.

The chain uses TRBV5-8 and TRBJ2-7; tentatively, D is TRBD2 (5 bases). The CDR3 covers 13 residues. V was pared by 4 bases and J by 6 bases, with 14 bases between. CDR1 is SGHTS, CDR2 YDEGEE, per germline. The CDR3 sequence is CASSQDVAGEQYF. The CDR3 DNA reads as TGTGCCAGCAGCCAGGACGTCGCGGGCGAGCAGTACTTC.

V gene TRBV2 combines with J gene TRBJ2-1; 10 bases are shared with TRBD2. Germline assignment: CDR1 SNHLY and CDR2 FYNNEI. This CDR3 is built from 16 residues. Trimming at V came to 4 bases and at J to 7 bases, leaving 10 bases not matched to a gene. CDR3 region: CASSALSSGSLNEQFF. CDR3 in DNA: TGTGCCAGCAGTGCTTTATCTAGCGGGAGTTTGAATGAGCAGTTCTTC.